Below are 31 T cell receptor beta chains sequenced from a single sample in a study of shared clonotypes between healthy human individuals. Measured with immunoSEQ multiplex PCR; TCRdb has only the in-frame clones, and not every one. The sample has roughly 2,000,000 clones, 80% to 95% seen once; the top ten hold roughly 1.7%. Positively selected for CCR7, the CD45RO-negative cells used as naive CD8 cells excluded terminally differentiated effector memory CD45RA+ cells. The sample was naive CD8+ T cells from PBMCs. The source is a man younger than 30 in good health. Some clones in this sample may be carry-over from other donors' samples.

The chain employs TRBV12-5 and TRBJ2-1; 7 bases fit TRBD1. The CDR3 totals 17 residues. Trimming took 0 bases from V and 7 from J; bases not matched to a gene: 12. Looked up from germline, CDR1 is LGHNT and CDR2 is FRNRAP. The CDR3 sequence is CASGLVRQGADLNEQFF. Written as DNA, the CDR3 is TGTGCTAGTGGTTTGGTCCGACAGGGTGCGGACCTTAATGAGCAGTTCTTC.

The chain's CDR3 is CASSLSTDYNEQFF. CDR3 DNA sequence: TGTGCCAGCAGTTTGTCCACAGACTACAATGAGCAGTTCTTC. This sequence joins TRBV28 and TRBJ2-1; D is ambiguous. V was cut by 3 bases and J by 3 bases, with 9 bases left in between. The CDR3 length is 14 residues. From germline, CDR1 is MDHEN and CDR2 SYDVKM.

The V gene is TRBV11-2, the J gene TRBJ2-7; no definite D call. The CDR3 consists of 12 residues. Germline V gives CDR1 SGHAT, CDR2 FQNNGV. The V and J ends lost 3 bases and 5 bases respectively, with 8 bases between them. Written as DNA, the CDR3 is TGTGCCAGCAGCTTCTTTCCTCACGAGCAGTACTTC. This encodes CASSFFPHEQYF.

The chain links TRBV5-1 to TRBJ2-1; D call uncertain. Deletions cut 4 bases from V and 8 bases from J, with 7 bases between. Germline V CDR1 and CDR2: SGHRS, YFSETQ. The CDR3 is 11 residues long. The CDR3 bases are TGCGCCAGCAGCATCGGACATGAGCAGTTCTTC. This gives the protein CASSIGHEQFF.

The rearrangement uses TRBV5-4 and TRBJ1-2; TRBD1 agrees at 8 bases. The J segment lost 7 bases and the V segment lost 4 bases, leaving 9 bases of the junction unmatched. CDR3 length: 14 residues. The germline gives CDR1 SGHNT, CDR2 YYREEE (reference sequence). CDR3 nucleotide sequence: TGTGCCAGCAGCGTCCCGGGACAGGTACCTGGCTACACCTTC. Its protein product is CASSVPGQVPGYTF. Supplemented by reference TRBV5-4 and TRBJ1-2, the full variable domain reads ETGVTQSPTHLIKTRGQQVTLRCSSQSGHNTVSWYQQALGQGPQFIFQYYREEENGRGNFPPRFSGLQFPNYSSELNVNALELDDSALYLCASSVPGQVPGYTFGSGTRLTVV.

This clone came up once. The rearrangement joins TRBV18 to TRBJ1-1; possible D gene TRBD1, 5 bases. The ends were cut back, 4 bases at V and 4 bases at J, with 19 bases in the middle. The CDR3 is 16 residues long. Germline V gene data show CDR1 as KGHSH and CDR2 as LQKENI. CDR3 residues: CASSRGAQGPATEAFF. The CDR3 DNA reads TGTGCCAGCTCACGAGGCGCCCAGGGACCTGCCACTGAAGCTTTCTTT.

Details on this clone: Other DNA sequences of this sample code for an identical CDR3. This chain joins TRBV4-2 and TRBJ2-7, with TRBD2 identical over 10 bases. Trimming cost V 4 bases and J 2 bases; bases outside gene matches: 5. CDR1 is LGHNA and CDR2 is YNFKEQ in the germline V gene. CDR3 length: 15 residues. The CDR3 here is CASSLGLAGAYEQYF. DNA of the CDR3: TGTGCCAGCAGCCTGGGCCTAGCGGGAGCCTACGAGCAGTACTTC.

This clone was observed a single time. The chain is built from TRBV29-1 and TRBJ2-5; no clear D. Germline V gives CDR1 SQVTM, CDR2 ANQGSEA. This CDR3 has 14 residues. The V and J ends lost 1 base and 2 bases respectively, with 11 bases between them. CDR3 amino acids: CSVEGGRIQETQYF. The CDR3 DNA sequence: TGCAGCGTTGAAGGAGGTCGGATTCAAGAGACCCAGTACTTC.

J is TRBJ2-7 and V is TRBV27; the D gene is possibly TRBD1 (6 bases). The CDR3 covers 14 residues. Trimming shortened V by 3 bases and J by 4 bases, and 13 bases separated the two germline ends. Germline V lookup: CDR1 MNHEY, CDR2 SMNVEV (reference sequence). The CDR3 bases are TGTGCCAGCAGTTTCGCAGGGGCGCTTTACGAGCAGTACTTC. It encodes CASSFAGALYEQYF.

The chain joins TRBV10-3 to TRBJ2-3; no firm D call. Germline assignment: CDR1 ENHRY and CDR2 SYGVKD. The CDR3 consists of 17 residues. The ends were cut back, 2 bases at V and 4 bases at J, with 19 bases in the middle. The CDR3 loop reads CAISEGVGGGSADTQYF. CDR3 nucleotide sequence: TGTGCCATCAGTGAGGGGGTGGGTGGTGGGTCGGCAGATACGCAGTATTTT.

The chain couples TRBV7-9 to TRBJ2-5; 8 bases line up with TRBD2. The V gene end was trimmed by 4 bases and the J gene end by 5 bases; junction bases not matched to a gene: 12. The CDR3 runs 16 residues. Germline lookup yields CDR1 SEHNR and CDR2 FQNEAQ (reference sequence). DNA for the CDR3: TGTGCCAGCAGCTCCCGGACTAGCCGAGCGGGGGAGACCCAGTACTTC. As protein: CASSSRTSRAGETQYF.

V is TRBV15 and J is TRBJ1-4, with 10 positions matching TRBD1. The V gene's germline CDR1 is LNHNV and CDR2 YYDKDF (reference sequence). Trimming at V came to 2 bases and at J to 6 bases, leaving 3 bases not matched to a gene. This CDR3 spans 15 amino acids. The DNA of the CDR3 is TGTGCCACCAGCAGACGGGACAGGGGATATGAAAAACTGTTTTTT. Protein: CATSRRDRGYEKLFF.

Turning to this clone: This sample also contains other DNA sequences that code for the same CDR3. The rearrangement links TRBV30 to TRBJ1-1, with a weak D call TRBD1 (5 bases). V was pared by 3 bases and J by 1 base, with 9 bases between. CDR1 is GTSNPN and CDR2 is SVGIG in the germline V gene (reference sequence). The CDR3 totals 13 residues. CDR3 sequence reads: CAWSLTANTEAFF. CDR3 sequence (DNA): TGTGCCTGGAGCTTGACAGCGAACACTGAAGCTTTCTTT.

V gene TRBV6-1 combines with J gene TRBJ2-7, with D perhaps being TRBD1 or TRBD2 (5 bases each). This CDR3 is 10 amino acids long. Germline CDR1 reads MNHNS; CDR2 reads SASEGT. Trimming took 8 bases from V and 5 from J, leaving 7 bases between them. CDR3 DNA: TGTGCCAGCGAGGGGCACGAGCAGTACTTC. Translated, it gives CASEGHEQYF.

This chain uses TRBV6-5 with TRBJ2-1; 11 bases fit TRBD2. Germline CDR1 MNHEY, CDR2 SVGAGI. The J segment lost 4 bases and the V segment lost 0 bases, leaving 2 bases of the junction unmatched. The CDR3 length is 16 residues. The CDR3 loop reads CASSYSTSGTYNEQFF. The CDR3 nucleotides read TGTGCCAGCAGTTACTCGACTAGCGGGACTTACAATGAGCAGTTCTTC.

The V call is TRBV5-1, the J call TRBJ2-5; the match to TRBD2 covers 13 bases. V was clipped by 4 bases and J by 5 bases; unmatched bases: 14. Germline V gives CDR1 SGHRS, CDR2 YFSETQ. The CDR3 has 18 amino acids. CDR3 sequence: CASSPGLAGAPGEETQYF. The CDR3 DNA reads as TGCGCCAGCAGCCCAGGACTAGCGGGAGCCCCGGGGGAGGAGACCCAGTACTTC.

The rearrangement uses TRBV4-3 and TRBJ2-3; 10 nucleotides match TRBD2. The germline CDR1 and CDR2 sequences are LGHNA and YSLEER. The CDR3 totals 16 residues. The J segment lost 2 bases and the V segment lost 3 bases, leaving 5 bases of the junction unmatched. The CDR3 nucleotides are TGCGCCAGCAGCCACACACTAGCGGGACCCACAGATACGCAGTATTTT. It translates to CASSHTLAGPTDTQYF.

This clone was picked up one time. The CDR3 DNA reads as TGTGCCAGCAGCTTAGTTCCTTCGGAGACCCAGTACTTC. Residues: CASSLVPSETQYF. The rearrangement uses TRBV7-9 and TRBJ2-5; D gene ambiguous. Per the germline V gene, CDR1 is SEHNR and CDR2 is FQNEAQ (reference sequence). The V end lost 1 base, the J end lost 5 bases, and 8 bases lay between the germline ends. This CDR3 is 13 amino acids long.

The chain is built from TRBV18 and TRBJ2-1; D call uncertain. The CDR3 covers 16 residues. Germline CDR1 reads KGHSH; CDR2 reads LQKENI. Trimming stripped 0 bases from V and 2 bases from J, with 11 bases between. CDR3 loop: CASSPPERKAYNEQFF. DNA for the CDR3: TGTGCCAGCTCACCACCGGAGAGGAAAGCCTACAATGAGCAGTTCTTC.

The chain couples TRBV27 to TRBJ1-1; a weak D match, TRBD1 (6 bases). Trimming took off 8 bases at V and 11 bases at J, with 21 bases between the two ends. Germline CDR1 reads MNHEY; CDR2 reads SMNVEV (reference sequence). The CDR3 has 13 residues. DNA for the CDR3: TGTGCCAGCGGAAGCTGGGGGCGACAGCCGGCTTTCTTT. Translation: CASGSWGRQPAFF.

The chain uses TRBV5-4 and TRBJ2-1; 9 bases fit TRBD1. Looked up from germline, CDR1 is SGHNT and CDR2 is YYREEE (reference sequence). CDR3 length: 14 residues. Trimming removed 4 bases from V and 5 bases from J; junction bases left unmatched: 4. This CDR3 reads CASSGTGYNNEQFF. The CDR3 region has the DNA TGTGCCAGCAGCGGGACAGGGTACAACAATGAGCAGTTCTTC.

J is TRBJ2-1 and V is TRBV7-2; D not resolved. The CDR3 loop spans 11 amino acids. Trimming stripped 8 bases from V and 8 bases from J, with 10 bases between. Per the germline V gene, CDR1 is SGHTA and CDR2 is FQGNSA. CDR3 residues: CASGVGHEQFF. CDR3 nucleotide sequence: TGTGCCAGCGGCGTAGGCCATGAGCAGTTCTTC.

Comments on this clone: Other nucleotide sequences from this sample produce the same CDR3. The chain links TRBV27 to TRBJ2-7; 7 bases map to TRBD1. The CDR3 consists of 13 residues. Germline trimming cut 6 bases from V and 4 bases from J; bases unmatched to any gene: 6. CDR1 and CDR2 from the germline V gene are MNHEY and SMNVEV (reference sequence). The chain's CDR3 is CASSLDRSYEQYF. CDR3 nucleotides: TGTGCCAGCAGCTTGGACAGGTCTTACGAGCAGTACTTC.

The chain recombines TRBV7-6 with TRBJ1-1, with D possibly matching TRBD1 (6 bases). This CDR3 has 14 amino acids. The germline CDR1 and CDR2 sequences are SGHVS and FNYEAQ. The V end was cut by 5 bases, the J end by 1 base, with 11 bases between. The CDR3 region is CASSRGGWNTEAFF. CDR3 in DNA: TGTGCCAGCAGCCGAGGGGGATGGAACACTGAAGCTTTCTTT.

This clone showed up just once. The chain recombines TRBV7-9 with TRBJ1-1; D is uncertain. The CDR3 is 13 residues long. The germline CDR1 and CDR2 sequences are SEHNR and FQNEAQ (reference sequence). Trimming stripped 5 bases from V and 2 bases from J, with 9 bases between. DNA for the CDR3: TGTGCCAGCAGCATGAATCGCAACACTGAAGCTTTCTTT. It specifies CASSMNRNTEAFF.

Only one count was recorded for this clone. This rearrangement joins TRBV11-3 to TRBJ2-2; a possible D gene is TRBD2 (7 bases). The CDR3 extends over 16 amino acids. Germline CDR1 and CDR2: SGHNT and YENEEA. Deletions cut 2 bases from V and 5 bases from J, with 15 bases between. The CDR3 DNA reads as TGTGCCAGCAGCTTATTTCGGGGGGCATATACCGGGGAGCTGTTTTTT. It codes for CASSLFRGAYTGELFF.

This clone was counted a few times. This rearrangement joins TRBV9 to TRBJ2-5; 8 bases are shared with TRBD2. Trimming took 4 bases from V and 5 from J; bases not matched to a gene: 7. The CDR3 extends over 14 amino acids. Germline CDR1 is SGDLS and CDR2 is YYNGEE. The CDR3 nucleotides read TGTGCCAGCAGCCCATTTAGCGGGACGGAGACCCAGTACTTC. This codes for CASSPFSGTETQYF. The entire variable domain, with the rest obtained from reference TRBV9 and TRBJ2-5, is as follows: DSGVTQTPKHLITATGQRVTLRCSPRSGDLSVYWYQQSLDQGLQFLIQYYNGEERAKGNILERFSAQQFPDLHSELNLSSLELGDSALYFCASSPFSGTETQYFGPGTRLLVL.

This clone was detected only a few times. The chain employs TRBV30 and TRBJ1-5; TRBD1 might be the D (6 bases). V lost 3 bases and J lost 7, with 22 bases in between. Germline CDR1 is GTSNPN and CDR2 is SVGIG (reference sequence). The CDR3 is 16 amino acids. CDR3 bases: TGTGCCTGGAGCACCTCTGAGGGGGTACGGGTCCAGCCCCAGCATTTT. Its protein product is CAWSTSEGVRVQPQHF.

This clone was picked up one time. The V call is TRBV11-1, the J call TRBJ2-7; D gene ambiguous. The CDR3 spans 15 residues. With 5 bases removed from V and 0 bases from J, the gap between germline ends came to 14 bases. Germline assignment: CDR1 SGHAT and CDR2 FQDESV (reference sequence). For the CDR3, the DNA is TGTGCCAGCAGCCCACCCCTGGCTGGCTCCTACGAGCAGTACTTC. Its protein product is CASSPPLAGSYEQYF.

The chain couples TRBV7-9 to TRBJ1-2, with D hard to call. Per the germline V gene, CDR1 is SEHNR and CDR2 is FQNEAQ (reference sequence). Trimming pared 5 bases from V and 5 bases from J, leaving 12 bases between. This CDR3 is 13 amino acids long. CDR3 nucleotides: TGTGCCAGCAGCCCAAGCGAACGGTATGGCTACACCTTC. It translates to CASSPSERYGYTF.

V usage is TRBV27 and J usage is TRBJ1-5, with 11 bases aligning to TRBD1. J gave up 3 bases and V 5 bases, and 9 bases lay outside the gene matches. The CDR3 runs to 17 residues. Germline CDR1 reads MNHEY; CDR2 reads SMNVEV (reference sequence). The CDR3 sequence: CASSLLWTGGLNQPQHF. DNA for the CDR3: TGTGCCAGCAGTCTCCTATGGACAGGGGGCCTCAATCAGCCCCAGCATTTT.